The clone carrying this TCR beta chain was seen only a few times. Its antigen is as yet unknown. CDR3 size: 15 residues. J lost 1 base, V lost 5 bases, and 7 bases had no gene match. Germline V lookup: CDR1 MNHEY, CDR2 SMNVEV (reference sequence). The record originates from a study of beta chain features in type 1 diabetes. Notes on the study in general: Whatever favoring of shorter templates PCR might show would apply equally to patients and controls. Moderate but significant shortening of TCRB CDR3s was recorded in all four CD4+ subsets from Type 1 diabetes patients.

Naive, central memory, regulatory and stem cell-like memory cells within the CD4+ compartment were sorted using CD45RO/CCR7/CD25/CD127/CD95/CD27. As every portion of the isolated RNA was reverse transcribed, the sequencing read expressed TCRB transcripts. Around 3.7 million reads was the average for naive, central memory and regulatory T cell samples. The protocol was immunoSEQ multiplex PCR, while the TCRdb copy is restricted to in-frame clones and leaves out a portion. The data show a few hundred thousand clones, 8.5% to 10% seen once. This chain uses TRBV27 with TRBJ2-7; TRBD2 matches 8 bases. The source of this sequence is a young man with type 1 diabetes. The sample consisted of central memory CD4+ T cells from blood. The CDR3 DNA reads TGTGCCAGCAGTCCCAAGCGGGAGCTTTCCTACGAGCAGTACTTC. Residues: CASSPKRELSYEQYF.